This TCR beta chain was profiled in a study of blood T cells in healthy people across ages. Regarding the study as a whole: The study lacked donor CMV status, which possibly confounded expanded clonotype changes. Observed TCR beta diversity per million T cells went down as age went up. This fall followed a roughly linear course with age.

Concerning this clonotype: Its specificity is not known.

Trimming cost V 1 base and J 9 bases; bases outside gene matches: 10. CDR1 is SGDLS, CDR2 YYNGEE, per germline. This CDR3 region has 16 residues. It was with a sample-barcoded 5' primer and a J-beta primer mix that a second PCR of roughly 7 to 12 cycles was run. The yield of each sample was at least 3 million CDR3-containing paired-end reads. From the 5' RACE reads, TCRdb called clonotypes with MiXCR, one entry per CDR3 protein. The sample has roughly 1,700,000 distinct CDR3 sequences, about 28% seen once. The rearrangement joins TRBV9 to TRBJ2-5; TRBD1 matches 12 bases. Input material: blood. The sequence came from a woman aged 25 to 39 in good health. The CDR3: CASSVSGTGGLEAQYF. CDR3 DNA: TGTGCCAGCAGCGTATCCGGGACAGGGGGCTTGGAGGCCCAGTACTTC.